These T cell receptor beta chains were read from a single sample in a study of tumor and adjacent non-tumor tissue in lung cancer. TCRdb fed the multiplex PCR reads into MiXCR, producing one record per CDR3 protein. The sample lists tens of thousands of distinct CDR3 sequences, about 61% occurring once. The sequenced sample was distant non-tumor lung tissue. Receptors were obtained from a man in his sixties or seventies with non-small cell lung cancer. Each CDR3 is given with its conserved first and last residue. A D gene is named only where the DNA matches it firmly. Clone size is given for some rows only: seen once, a few or many times, or a class if the clone is expanded.

cdr3_aa: CASSLEGGGVNYEQYF
cdr3_nt: TGTGCCAGCAGCCTAGAGGGTGGAGGGGTCAACTACGAGCAGTACTTC
d_call: NA
clone_size: many
j_call: TRBJ2-7
v_call: TRBV12-3/TRBV12-4

cdr3_aa: CASRRWVSVEQYF
cdr3_nt: TGTGCCAGCAGGAGGTGGGTGAGTGTTGAGCAGTACTTC
d_call: NA
clone_size: many
j_call: TRBJ2-7
v_call: TRBV13

cdr3_aa: CAGSLYPRTVRVEGYTF
cdr3_nt: TGTGCCGGCAGCCTCTACCCTCGGACGGTCCGAGTGGAGGGCTACACCTTC
d_call: NA
clone_size: NA
j_call: TRBJ1-2
v_call: TRBV6-1

cdr3_aa: CASRTSANHNEQFF
cdr3_nt: TGTGCCAGCAGGACTAGCGCGAATCACAATGAGCAGTTCTTC
d_call: TRBD2
clone_size: few
j_call: TRBJ2-1
v_call: TRBV13

cdr3_aa: CSGGQTNSGYTF
cdr3_nt: TGCAGCGGCGGACAAACTAACTCTGGCTACACTTTC
d_call: NA
clone_size: NA
j_call: TRBJ1-2
v_call: TRBV29-1

cdr3_aa: CASTLRGLAGYTDTQYF
cdr3_nt: TGTGCCAGCACCTTAAGGGGACTAGCGGGTTACACAGATACGCAGTATTTT
d_call: TRBD2
clone_size: many
j_call: TRBJ2-3
v_call: TRBV28

cdr3_aa: CASSLDGYEQCF
cdr3_nt: TGTGCCAGCAGCCTGGACGGGTACGAGCAGTGCTTC
d_call: NA
clone_size: NA
j_call: TRBJ2-7
v_call: TRBV6-5

cdr3_aa: CASSRTLAPRSYEQYF
cdr3_nt: TGTGCCAGCAGCAGGACGTTGGCCCCACGTTCATACGAGCAGTACTTC
d_call: NA
clone_size: many
j_call: TRBJ2-7
v_call: TRBV13

cdr3_aa: CASSLGRGGSYEQYF
cdr3_nt: TGTGCCAGCAGCTTAGGTCGGGGCGGGTCCTACGAGCAGTACTTC
d_call: NA
clone_size: few
j_call: TRBJ2-7
v_call: TRBV13

cdr3_aa: CSAEAQRFGYTF
cdr3_nt: TGCAGTGCCGAGGCGCAGCGATTCGGCTACACCTTC
d_call: NA
clone_size: NA
j_call: TRBJ1-2
v_call: TRBV20-1

cdr3_aa: CASTSGGLPESF
cdr3_nt: TGTGCTAGTACTAGCGGGGGGCTACCTGAGTCCTTC
d_call: TRBD2
clone_size: NA
j_call: TRBJ2-1
v_call: TRBV11-2

cdr3_aa: CASSFMVDTQYF
cdr3_nt: TGTGCCAGCAGCTTCATGGTAGATACGCAGTATTTT
d_call: NA
clone_size: many
j_call: TRBJ2-3
v_call: TRBV5-6

cdr3_aa: CATSLSSGGPRLDIHYF
cdr3_nt: TGTGCCACCAGCTTAAGTAGCGGGGGACCCCGGTTGGACATTCATTACTTC
d_call: TRBD2
clone_size: NA
j_call: TRBJ2-4
v_call: TRBV11-1

cdr3_aa: CVSSYDIKNAQYF
cdr3_nt: TGTGTCAGCAGTTATGACATAAAAAACGCTCAGTACTTC
d_call: NA
clone_size: NA
j_call: TRBJ2-4
v_call: TRBV6-5

cdr3_aa: CASSYDRGPIEQCF
cdr3_nt: TGTGCCAGTAGTTACGACAGGGGCCCCATCGAGCAGTGCTTC
d_call: TRBD1
clone_size: NA
j_call: TRBJ2-7
v_call: TRBV6-1

cdr3_aa: CASGPGLEWETQYF
cdr3_nt: TGTGCCAGCGGCCCCGGACTAGAGTGGGAGACCCAGTACTTC
d_call: TRBD2
clone_size: NA
j_call: TRBJ2-5
v_call: TRBV5-4

cdr3_aa: CASSLEVTGFGDEQSF
cdr3_nt: TGTGCCAGCAGCTTAGAGGTGACAGGGTTCGGGGATGAGCAGTCCTTC
d_call: TRBD1
clone_size: NA
j_call: TRBJ2-1
v_call: TRBV11-3

cdr3_aa: CAARGPYNEQFF
cdr3_nt: TGTGCCGCAAGGGGGCCTTACAATGAGCAGTTCTTC
d_call: TRBD1
clone_size: many
j_call: TRBJ2-1
v_call: TRBV10-3

cdr3_aa: CAITQAEAYEQYF
cdr3_nt: TGTGCCATCACCCAGGCCGAGGCCTACGAGCAGTACTTC
d_call: NA
clone_size: many
j_call: TRBJ2-7
v_call: TRBV10-3

cdr3_aa: CASSLRQGSGNTIYF
cdr3_nt: TGTGCCAGCAGCCTGCGACAGGGGTCGGGAAACACCATATATTTT
d_call: TRBD1
clone_size: NA
j_call: TRBJ1-3
v_call: TRBV7-9

cdr3_aa: CVRKSGWGARETQYF
cdr3_nt: TGTGTCAGAAAATCAGGGTGGGGGGCGCGGGAGACCCAGTACTTC
d_call: NA
clone_size: NA
j_call: TRBJ2-5
v_call: TRBV11-2

cdr3_aa: CASSEDLGGGTEAFF
cdr3_nt: TGCGCCAGCAGCGAAGACCTGGGAGGGGGCACTGAAGCTTTCTTT
d_call: NA
clone_size: many
j_call: TRBJ1-1
v_call: TRBV4-1

cdr3_aa: CASSITVLSTDTQYF
cdr3_nt: TGTGCCAGCAGCATAACAGTCCTTAGCACAGATACGCAGTATTTC
d_call: NA
clone_size: NA
j_call: TRBJ2-3
v_call: TRBV5-5

cdr3_aa: CATSRDAGNEQFF
cdr3_nt: TGTGCCACCAGCAGAGATGCAGGGAATGAGCAGTTCTTC
d_call: NA
clone_size: NA
j_call: TRBJ2-1
v_call: TRBV15

cdr3_aa: CASSHDPGTAAYEQYF
cdr3_nt: TGTGCCAGCAGCCACGATCCCGGGACAGCCGCCTACGAGCAGTACTTC
d_call: TRBD1
clone_size: NA
j_call: TRBJ2-7
v_call: TRBV4-2

cdr3_aa: CASSPPELAEQFF
cdr3_nt: TGTGCCAGCTCACCACCAGAACTAGCGGAACAGTTCTTC
d_call: TRBD2
clone_size: NA
j_call: TRBJ2-1
v_call: TRBV18

cdr3_aa: CSIARRSGRAGDTQYF
cdr3_nt: TGCAGCATTGCTCGTAGAAGCGGGAGGGCCGGAGATACGCAGTATTTT
d_call: TRBD2
clone_size: NA
j_call: TRBJ2-3
v_call: TRBV29-1

cdr3_aa: CAIGQDYEQYF
cdr3_nt: TGTGCCATCGGACAGGACTACGAGCAGTACTTC
d_call: TRBD1
clone_size: many
j_call: TRBJ2-7
v_call: TRBV10-3

cdr3_aa: CASSSGRNLNYGYTF
cdr3_nt: TGCGCCAGCAGTTCCGGACGCAACTTAAACTATGGCTACACCTTC
d_call: NA
clone_size: NA
j_call: TRBJ1-2
v_call: TRBV5-1

cdr3_aa: CSARASGAEVKNIQYF
cdr3_nt: TGCAGTGCTAGAGCTTCAGGGGCCGAAGTCAAAAACATTCAGTACTTC
d_call: NA
clone_size: NA
j_call: TRBJ2-4
v_call: TRBV20-1

cdr3_aa: CASSFNERGGDTQHF
cdr3_nt: TGTGCCAGCAGCTTTAACGAGAGAGGAGGAGATACGCAGCATTTT
d_call: NA
clone_size: once
j_call: TRBJ1-5
v_call: TRBV6-5

cdr3_aa: CANGFTANSPLHF
cdr3_nt: TGTGCCAACGGTTTTACGGCTAATTCACCCCTCCACTTT
d_call: NA
clone_size: NA
j_call: TRBJ1-6
v_call: TRBV12-3/TRBV12-4

cdr3_aa: CTSSQRDVRTDTQYF
cdr3_nt: TGCACCAGCAGTCAACGGGACGTACGCACAGATACGCAGTATTTT
d_call: NA
clone_size: NA
j_call: TRBJ2-3
v_call: TRBV23-1

cdr3_aa: CAIRRDRTLTGELFF
cdr3_nt: TGTGCCATCCGCCGGGACCGGACCCTCACCGGGGAGCTGTTTTTT
d_call: NA
clone_size: many
j_call: TRBJ2-2
v_call: TRBV28

cdr3_aa: CASSDPRKVRRETQYF
cdr3_nt: TGTGCCAGCAGTGATCCCCGAAAGGTCAGGAGGGAGACCCAGTACTTC
d_call: NA
clone_size: NA
j_call: TRBJ2-5
v_call: TRBV24-1

cdr3_aa: CASSQSRLYGYTF
cdr3_nt: TGTGCCAGCAGCCAGTCGCGACTTTATGGCTACACCTTC
d_call: NA
clone_size: many
j_call: TRBJ1-2
v_call: TRBV14

cdr3_aa: CASTGGSSAGELFF
cdr3_nt: TGTGCCAGTACCGGGGGTTCTAGTGCCGGGGAGCTGTTTTTT
d_call: NA
clone_size: NA
j_call: TRBJ2-2
v_call: TRBV11-3

cdr3_aa: CASRPGGSSNQPQHF
cdr3_nt: TGTGCCAGCAGGCCAGGGGGCTCAAGCAATCAGCCCCAGCATTTT
d_call: TRBD1
clone_size: NA
j_call: TRBJ1-5
v_call: TRBV28

cdr3_aa: CASSLVRAWNQPQHF
cdr3_nt: TGTGCCAGCAGCTTAGTGAGGGCGTGGAATCAGCCCCAGCATTTT
d_call: NA
clone_size: NA
j_call: TRBJ1-5
v_call: TRBV7-8

cdr3_aa: CASSQCEGRNTQYF
cdr3_nt: TGTGCCAGCAGCCAATGCGAGGGCCGTAATACGCAGTATTTT
d_call: NA
clone_size: NA
j_call: TRBJ2-3
v_call: TRBV16

cdr3_aa: CVGSFVQGTDTLYF
cdr3_nt: TGTGTCGGCAGTTTCGTTCAGGGCACAGATACGCTGTATTTT
d_call: NA
clone_size: NA
j_call: TRBJ2-3
v_call: TRBV28

cdr3_aa: CVSSHKEEKLFF
cdr3_nt: TGTGTCAGCAGCCACAAGGAGGAAAAACTGTTTTTT
d_call: NA
clone_size: NA
j_call: TRBJ1-4
v_call: TRBV12-3/TRBV12-4

cdr3_aa: CGIGQGNNEKLFF
cdr3_nt: TGCGGTATTGGTCAGGGGAATAATGAAAAACTGTTTTTT
d_call: NA
clone_size: NA
j_call: TRBJ1-4
v_call: TRBV29-1

cdr3_aa: CATSSPRGRGGSGANVLTF
cdr3_nt: TGCGCCACCAGCTCCCCGAGGGGAAGAGGGGGCTCTGGGGCCAACGTCCTGACTTTC
d_call: NA
clone_size: NA
j_call: TRBJ2-6
v_call: TRBV11-2

cdr3_aa: CASSLAGAGANVLTF
cdr3_nt: TGCGCCAGCAGTCTCGCAGGGGCCGGGGCCAACGTCCTGACTTTC
d_call: NA
clone_size: NA
j_call: TRBJ2-6
v_call: TRBV6-1

cdr3_aa: CASSLITGSTNNPPLHF
cdr3_nt: TGTGCCAGCAGCCTCATTACCGGGTCCACGAATAATCCACCCCTCCACTTT
d_call: NA
clone_size: NA
j_call: TRBJ1-6
v_call: TRBV6-5

cdr3_aa: CSAHPGLADNEQFF
cdr3_nt: TGCAGTGCTCATCCGGGACTAGCGGACAATGAGCAGTTCTTC
d_call: TRBD2
clone_size: few
j_call: TRBJ2-1
v_call: TRBV20-1

cdr3_aa: CASSSTGTNIQYF
cdr3_nt: TGTGCCAGCAGCTCTACTGGCACAAACATTCAGTACTTC
d_call: NA
clone_size: many
j_call: TRBJ2-4
v_call: TRBV7-8

cdr3_aa: CASTMTGSNQPQHF
cdr3_nt: TGTGCCAGTACCATGACAGGGAGCAATCAGCCCCAGCATTTT
d_call: TRBD1
clone_size: NA
j_call: TRBJ1-5
v_call: TRBV19

cdr3_aa: CASRTGLAAYEQHF
cdr3_nt: TGTGCCAGCAGGACAGGACTAGCGGCCTACGAGCAGCACTTT
d_call: TRBD2
clone_size: NA
j_call: TRBJ2-7
v_call: TRBV12-3/TRBV12-4

cdr3_aa: CASSYGTVEGTQYF
cdr3_nt: TGTGCCAGCAGCTACGGGACAGTCGAAGGAACCCAGTACTTC
d_call: TRBD1
clone_size: NA
j_call: TRBJ2-5
v_call: TRBV11-2

cdr3_aa: CASIITGECNEQFF
cdr3_nt: TGTGCCAGCATAATAACAGGAGAGTGCAATGAGCAGTTCTTC
d_call: NA
clone_size: NA
j_call: TRBJ2-1
v_call: TRBV6-6